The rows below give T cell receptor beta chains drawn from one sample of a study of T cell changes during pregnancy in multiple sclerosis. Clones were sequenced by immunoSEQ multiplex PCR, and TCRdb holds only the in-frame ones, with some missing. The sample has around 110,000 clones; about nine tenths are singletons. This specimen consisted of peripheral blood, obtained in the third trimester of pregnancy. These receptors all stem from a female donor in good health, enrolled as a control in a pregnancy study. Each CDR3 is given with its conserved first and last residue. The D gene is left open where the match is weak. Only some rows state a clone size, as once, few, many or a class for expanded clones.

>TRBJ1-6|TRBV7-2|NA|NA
TGTGCCAGTAGACGGGGGGGGGACGGGCATTCACCCCTCCACTTT
CASRRGGDGHSPLHF
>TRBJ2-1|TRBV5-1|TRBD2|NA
TGCGCCAGCAGCTTGGGCCAAACGGGAGGGGAGCAGTTCTTC
CASSLGQTGGEQFF
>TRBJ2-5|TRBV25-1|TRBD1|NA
TGTGCCAGCAGTGAACTAGATGACAGGGAGCAGACCCAGTACTTC
CASSELDDREQTQYF
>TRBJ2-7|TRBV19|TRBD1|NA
TGTGCCAGTGCACCACAGGGGAGCTCCTACGAGCAGTACTTC
CASAPQGSSYEQYF
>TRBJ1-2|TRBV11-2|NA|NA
TGTGCCAGCAGCTTTTCGCGGGGTTCAGTATATGGCTACACCTTC
CASSFSRGSVYGYTF
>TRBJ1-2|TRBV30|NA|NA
TGTGCCTGGAGTCCGAATACGGGTCATGGCTACACCTTC
CAWSPNTGHGYTF
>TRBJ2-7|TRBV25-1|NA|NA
TGTGCCAGCAGGGGTATGAGCGAGGCCTACGAGCAGTACTTC
CASRGMSEAYEQYF
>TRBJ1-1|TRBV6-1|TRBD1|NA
TGTGCCAGCAGTGAAAGGGACAGGGCCACTGAAGCTTTCTTT
CASSERDRATEAFF
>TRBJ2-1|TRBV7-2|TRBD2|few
TGTGCCAGCAGCCATCACCCAGTCAGGGCGGGAGACGGTGAGCAGTTCTTC
CASSHHPVRAGDGEQFF
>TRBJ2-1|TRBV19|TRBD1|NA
TGTGCCAGTAGTACCATCGACAGGGGGCTGGTCAATGAGCAGTTCTTC
CASSTIDRGLVNEQFF
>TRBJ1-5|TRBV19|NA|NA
TGTGCCAGTAGTATAGACCACAACAGGGTTCGCCAGCCCCAGCATTTT
CASSIDHNRVRQPQHF
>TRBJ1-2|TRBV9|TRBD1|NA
TGTGCCAGCAGCGAGACAGGGCCGTATGGCTACACCTTC
CASSETGPYGYTF
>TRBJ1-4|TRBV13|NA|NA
TGTGCCAGCAGCGGGTCCAGGTTGGGTGAAAAACTGTTTTTT
CASSGSRLGEKLFF
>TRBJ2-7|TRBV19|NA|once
TGTGCCAGAAACCGACAGAAAAACTCCTACGAGCAGTACTTC
CARNRQKNSYEQYF
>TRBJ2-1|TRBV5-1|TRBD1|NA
TGCGCCAGCAGCGGGACAGGGGAGGCGAATGAGCAGTTCTTC
CASSGTGEANEQFF
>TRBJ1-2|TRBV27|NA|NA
TGTGCCAGCACCTTAAGGAGGGGCCTGAAAGGCTACACCTTC
CASTLRRGLKGYTF
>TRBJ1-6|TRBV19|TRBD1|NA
TGTGCCAGTAGTATAGATTACAGGGGCAATTCACCCCTCCACTTT
CASSIDYRGNSPLHF
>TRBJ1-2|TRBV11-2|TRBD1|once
TGTGCCAGCAGCTCAGCTTCGACAGGGTATAGTAGAAACTATGGCTACACCTTC
CASSSASTGYSRNYGYTF
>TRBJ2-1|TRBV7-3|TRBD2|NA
TGTGCCAGCAGCTTAGGAGCGGGGGTCCAGAATGAGCAGTTCTTC
CASSLGAGVQNEQFF
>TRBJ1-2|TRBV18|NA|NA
TGTGCCAGCTCACTCACAGTTCCGACAGGACTCGCCTATGGCTACACCTTC
CASSLTVPTGLAYGYTF
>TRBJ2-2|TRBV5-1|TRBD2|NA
TGCGCCAGCGGTAGCGGGGGGGCGAACACCGGGGAGCTGTTTTTT
CASGSGGANTGELFF
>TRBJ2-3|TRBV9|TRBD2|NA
TGTGCCAGCAGCGTAGAGAATAGCGGGGGTTACACAGATACGCAGTATTTT
CASSVENSGGYTDTQYF
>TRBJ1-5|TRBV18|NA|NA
TGTGCCAGCTCACAGGACAGCCTGCCCGGACAGCCCCAGCATTTT
CASSQDSLPGQPQHF
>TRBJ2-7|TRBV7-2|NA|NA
TGTGCCAGCAGCCGGCGGACAGAGTTCTACGAGCAGTACTTC
CASSRRTEFYEQYF